This section outlines one T cell receptor beta chain sequence together with its context. The CDR3 length is 15 residues. Trimming left V 0 bases short and J 4 bases short, with 10 bases between. The germline gives CDR1 MNHEY, CDR2 SMNVEV (reference sequence). This entry comes from a study of OX40 agonist ivuxolimab in advanced cancers. Repertoires were generated with immunoSEQ multiplex PCR, while TCRdb's copy carries only in-frame clones and drops some. Of roughly 90,000 clones listed, 94% are singletons. The genes are TRBV27 and TRBJ1-5, with D hard to call. This sequence originates from an adult with an advanced solid tumor such as melanoma, head and neck, liver or kidney cancer. Sample: CD4+ or CD8+ T cells sorted from blood, taken in a trial of the OX40 agonist ivuxolimab. The CDR3 spells CASSLSNGSNQPQHF. In DNA, the CDR3 is TGTGCCAGCAGTTTATCAAACGGGTCTAATCAGCCCCAGCATTTT.